The T cell receptor (beta chain) described here comes from a study of post-analysis software for immune sequencing data. Unique molecular identifiers tagged the TCR beta cDNA libraries. Via MiXCR, TCRdb re-called the PCR reads, giving one row per CDR3 protein. The table lists around 700,000 distinct CDR3 sequences, roughly three fifths of them singletons. Notes on the study in general: Four to six TRBV segments appeared more often in patients than in controls, and TRBV5-6, TRBV5-1 and TRBV20-1 were among these.

This clonotype came up a few times. Its antigen is still unknown. CDR3 length: 16 amino acids. V shed 6 bases, J shed 3 bases, and the junction held 11 bases outside the gene matches. This receptor was taken from a girl aged 2-10 years with multiple sclerosis. This chain connects TRBV12-3 or TRBV12-4 to TRBJ2-1, with 7 bases identical to TRBD2. Input material: blood. Written as DNA, the CDR3 is TGTGCCAGCAGACGACGATTGGGCGGGAGCTACAATGAGCAGTTCTTC. Residues: CASRRRLGGSYNEQFF.